This paragraph reports one TCR beta chain. In germline, CDR1 is LGHNA, CDR2 YSLEER. The V and J ends lost 0 bases and 0 bases respectively, with 16 bases between them. The CDR3 length is 18 residues. The data belong to a study of blood T cell dynamics during melanoma immunotherapy. Sequencing was performed with immunoSEQ multiplex PCR; in TCRdb, only in-frame clones are kept and a portion is missing. Of about 7,600 clones in the sample, 70% to 90% were seen once. Time point indicated: week 3, after first cycle of checkpoint inhibitor. The chain recombines TRBV4-3 with TRBJ2-3; D gene uncertain. This sample comprised blood, obtained from a patient treated with checkpoint blockade. The clonotype was recovered from a human donor with melanoma. The CDR3 bases are TGCGCCAGCAGCCAAGATTTGCCCAGAGCGCGGAGCACAGATACGCAGTATTTT. It specifies CASSQDLPRARSTDTQYF.